This T cell receptor beta chain comes out of a study of T cell responses to AZD1222 COVID-19 vaccine. As for the study in general: The analysis combined second doses at about 4 or about 12 weeks. Study outcomes and limitations: At baseline, seropositivity was found in only a handful of AZD1222 recipients. Without day 14 samples, only post-peak T cell repertoires were studied.

Sequencing was performed with immunoSEQ multiplex PCR; in TCRdb, only in-frame clones are kept and a portion is missing. The sample has approximately 150,000 clones; roughly 90% are singletons. Points on this clone: Its antigen is not known.

This CDR3 is 15 amino acids long. Trimming removed 0 bases from V and 6 bases from J, with 12 bases in between. Germline CDR1 reads MNHEY; CDR2 reads SVGAGI. Sequencing was performed on peripheral blood, taken on day 0 of AZD1222 vaccination. This rearrangement joins TRBV6-5 to TRBJ1-5, with TRBD1 as a possible D gene (5 bases). The TCR was taken from an adult in good health. The CDR3 nucleotides read TGTGCCAGCAGTTACTCCGGGGGACCTGGTCAGCCCCAGCATTTT. Its translation: CASSYSGGPGQPQHF.